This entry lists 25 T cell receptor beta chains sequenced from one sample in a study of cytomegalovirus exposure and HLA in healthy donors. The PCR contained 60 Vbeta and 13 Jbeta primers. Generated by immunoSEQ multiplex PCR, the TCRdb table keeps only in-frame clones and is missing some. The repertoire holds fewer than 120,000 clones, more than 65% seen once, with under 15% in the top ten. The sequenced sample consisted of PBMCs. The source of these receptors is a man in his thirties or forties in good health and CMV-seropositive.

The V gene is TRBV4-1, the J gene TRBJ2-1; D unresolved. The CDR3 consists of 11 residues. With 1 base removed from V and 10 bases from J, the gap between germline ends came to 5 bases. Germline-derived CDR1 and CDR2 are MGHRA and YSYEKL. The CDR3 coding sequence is TGCGCCAGCAGCCAAGCAAGCGAGCAGTTCTTC. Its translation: CASSQASEQFF.

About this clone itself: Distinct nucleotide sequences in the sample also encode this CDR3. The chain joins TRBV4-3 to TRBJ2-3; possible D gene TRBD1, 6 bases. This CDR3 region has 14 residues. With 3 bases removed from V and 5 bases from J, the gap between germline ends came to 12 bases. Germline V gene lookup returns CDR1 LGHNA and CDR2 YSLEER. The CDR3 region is CASSHVRGGDTQYF. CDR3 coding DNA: TGCGCCAGCAGCCATGTACGAGGGGGAGATACGCAGTATTTT.

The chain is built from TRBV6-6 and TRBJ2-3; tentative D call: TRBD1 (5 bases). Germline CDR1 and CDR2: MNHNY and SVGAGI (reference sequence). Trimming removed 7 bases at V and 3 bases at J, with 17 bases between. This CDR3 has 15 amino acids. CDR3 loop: CASTIARVATDTQYF. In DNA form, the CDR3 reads TGTGCCAGCACCATAGCCAGGGTCGCGACAGATACGCAGTATTTT.

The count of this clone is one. The CDR3 is CASSTPGALTGGFSDTQYF. The CDR3 DNA is TGTGCCAGCAGCACCCCCGGGGCCCTGACAGGGGGTTTTTCAGATACGCAGTATTTT. The chain carries TRBV5-6 and TRBJ2-3; TRBD1 aligns across 9 bases. The germline V gene has CDR1 SGHDT and CDR2 YYEEEE. The CDR3 consists of 19 residues. The V segment lost 4 bases and the J segment 4 bases; nucleotides outside the gene matches: 19.

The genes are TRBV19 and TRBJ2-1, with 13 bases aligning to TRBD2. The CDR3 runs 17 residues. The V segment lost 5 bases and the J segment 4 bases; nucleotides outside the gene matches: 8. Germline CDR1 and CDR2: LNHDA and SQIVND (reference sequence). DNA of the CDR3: TGTGCCAGTAGTCCCGGGGGACTAGCGGGGAAATACAATGAGCAGTTCTTC. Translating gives CASSPGGLAGKYNEQFF.

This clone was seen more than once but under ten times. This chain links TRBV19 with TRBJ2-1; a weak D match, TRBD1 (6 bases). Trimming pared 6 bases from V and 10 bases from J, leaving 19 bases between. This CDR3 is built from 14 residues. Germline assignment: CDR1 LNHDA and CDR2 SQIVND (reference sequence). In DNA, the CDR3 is TGTGCCAGTAGAAGACAGGCTCACTCAGAAGAGCAGTTCTTC. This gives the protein CASRRQAHSEEQFF.

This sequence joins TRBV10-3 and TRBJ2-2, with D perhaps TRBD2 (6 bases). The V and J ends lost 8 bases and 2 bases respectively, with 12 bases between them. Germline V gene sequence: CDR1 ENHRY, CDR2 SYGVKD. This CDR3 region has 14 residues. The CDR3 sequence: CAIERAQNTGELFF. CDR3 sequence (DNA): TGTGCCATCGAGCGGGCGCAAAACACCGGGGAGCTGTTTTTT.

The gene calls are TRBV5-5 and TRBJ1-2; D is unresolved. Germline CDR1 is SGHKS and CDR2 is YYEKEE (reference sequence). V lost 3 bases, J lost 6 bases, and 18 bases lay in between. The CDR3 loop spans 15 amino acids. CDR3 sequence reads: CASSSLGGKGDGYTF. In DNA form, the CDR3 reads TGTGCCAGCAGCTCTCTGGGAGGGAAGGGAGATGGCTACACCTTC.

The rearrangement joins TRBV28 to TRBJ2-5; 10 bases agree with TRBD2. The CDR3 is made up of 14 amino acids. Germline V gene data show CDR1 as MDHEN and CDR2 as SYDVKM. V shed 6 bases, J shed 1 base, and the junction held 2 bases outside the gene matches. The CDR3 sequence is CASSQRGGQETQYF. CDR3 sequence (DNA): TGTGCCAGCAGCCAGCGGGGGGGCCAAGAGACCCAGTACTTC. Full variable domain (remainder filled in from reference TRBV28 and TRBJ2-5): DVKVTQSSRYLVKRTGEKVFLECVQDMDHENMFWYRQDPGLGLRLIYFSYDVKMKEKGDIPEGYSVSREKKERFSLILESASTNQTSMYLCASSQRGGQETQYFGPGTRLLVL.

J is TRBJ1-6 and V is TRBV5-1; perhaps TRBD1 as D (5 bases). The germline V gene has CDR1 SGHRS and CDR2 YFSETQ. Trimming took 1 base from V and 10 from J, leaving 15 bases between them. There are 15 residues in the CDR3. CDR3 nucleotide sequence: TGCGCCAGCAGCTTGACAGGCAAATCAGACTCACCCCTCCACTTT. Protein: CASSLTGKSDSPLHF.

CDR3 sequence (DNA): TGTGCCAGCAGTTCCGGACTAGCGGTAACGGATACGCAGTATTTT. Its protein is CASSSGLAVTDTQYF. The chain combines TRBV28 with TRBJ2-3, with 10 nucleotides matching TRBD2. The J segment lost 6 bases and the V segment lost 4 bases, leaving 7 bases of the junction unmatched. This CDR3 spans 15 amino acids. Looked up from germline, CDR1 is MDHEN and CDR2 is SYDVKM.

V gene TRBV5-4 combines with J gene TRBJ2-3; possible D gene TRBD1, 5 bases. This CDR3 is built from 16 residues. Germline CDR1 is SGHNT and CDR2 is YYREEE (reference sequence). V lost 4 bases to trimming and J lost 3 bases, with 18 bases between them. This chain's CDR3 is CASSPGHDLGTDTQYF. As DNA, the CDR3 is TGTGCCAGCAGCCCAGGACACGACTTGGGGACAGATACGCAGTATTTT.

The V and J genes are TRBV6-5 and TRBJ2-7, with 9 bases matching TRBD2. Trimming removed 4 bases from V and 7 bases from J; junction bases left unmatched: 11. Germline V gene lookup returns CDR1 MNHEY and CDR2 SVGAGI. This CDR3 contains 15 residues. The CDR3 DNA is TGTGCCAGCAGTTCGGCGGCTAGCGGGACTCGGGAGCAGTACTTC. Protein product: CASSSAASGTREQYF.

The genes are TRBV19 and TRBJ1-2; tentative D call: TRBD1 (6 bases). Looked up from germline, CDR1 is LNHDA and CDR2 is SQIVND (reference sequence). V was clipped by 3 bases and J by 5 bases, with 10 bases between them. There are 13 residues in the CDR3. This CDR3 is CASSMTRGYGYTF. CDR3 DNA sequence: TGTGCCAGTAGTATGACCAGGGGTTATGGCTACACCTTC.

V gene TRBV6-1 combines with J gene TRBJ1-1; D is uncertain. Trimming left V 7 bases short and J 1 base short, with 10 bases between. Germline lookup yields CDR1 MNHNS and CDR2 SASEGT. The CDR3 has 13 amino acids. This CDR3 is CASTRLSNTEAFF. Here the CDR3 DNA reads TGTGCCAGCACTAGACTGTCGAACACTGAAGCTTTCTTT.

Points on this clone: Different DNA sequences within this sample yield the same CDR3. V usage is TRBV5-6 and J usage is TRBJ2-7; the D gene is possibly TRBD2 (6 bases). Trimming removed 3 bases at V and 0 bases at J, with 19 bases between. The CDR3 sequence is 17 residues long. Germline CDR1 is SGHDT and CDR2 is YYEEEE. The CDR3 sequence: CASSSGRRGGHSYEQYF. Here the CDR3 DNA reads TGTGCCAGCAGCTCCGGCCGGCGCGGAGGGCACTCCTACGAGCAGTACTTC.

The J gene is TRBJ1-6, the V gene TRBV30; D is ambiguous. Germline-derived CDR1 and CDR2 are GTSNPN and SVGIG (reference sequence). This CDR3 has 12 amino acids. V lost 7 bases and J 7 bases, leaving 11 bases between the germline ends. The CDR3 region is CASRLENSPLHF. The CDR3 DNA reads TGTGCCTCACGACTGGAGAATTCACCCCTCCACTTT.

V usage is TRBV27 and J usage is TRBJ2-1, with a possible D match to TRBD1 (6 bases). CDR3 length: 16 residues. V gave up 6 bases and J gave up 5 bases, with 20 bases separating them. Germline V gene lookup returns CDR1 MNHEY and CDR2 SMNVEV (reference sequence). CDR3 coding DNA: TGTGCCAGCAGACCTCTTAATTACAGGGAAGACAATGAGCAGTTCTTC. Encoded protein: CASRPLNYREDNEQFF.

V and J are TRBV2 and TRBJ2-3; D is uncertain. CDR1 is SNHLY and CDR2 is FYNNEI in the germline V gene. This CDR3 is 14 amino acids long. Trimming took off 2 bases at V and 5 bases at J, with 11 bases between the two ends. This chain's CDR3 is CASSESQRGDTQYF. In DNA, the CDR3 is TGTGCCAGCAGTGAATCGCAAAGAGGAGATACGCAGTATTTT. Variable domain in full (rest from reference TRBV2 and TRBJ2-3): EPEVTQTPSHQVTQMGQEVILRCVPISNHLYFYWYRQILGQKVEFLVSFYNNEISEKSEIFDDQFSVERPDGSNFTLKIRSTKLEDSAMYFCASSESQRGDTQYFGPGTRLTVL.

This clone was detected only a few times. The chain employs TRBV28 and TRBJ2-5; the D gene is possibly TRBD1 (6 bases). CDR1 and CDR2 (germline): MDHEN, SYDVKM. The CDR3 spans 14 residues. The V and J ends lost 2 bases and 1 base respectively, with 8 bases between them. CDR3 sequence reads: CASSLSRGQETQYF. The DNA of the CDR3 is TGTGCCAGCAGTTTAAGCAGGGGCCAAGAGACCCAGTACTTC.

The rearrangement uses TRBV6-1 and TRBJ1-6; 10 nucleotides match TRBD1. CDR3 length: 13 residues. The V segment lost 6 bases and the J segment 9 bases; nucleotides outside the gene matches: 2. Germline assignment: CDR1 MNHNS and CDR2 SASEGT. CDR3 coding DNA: TGTGCCAGCAGAGGACAGGGGGTTTCACCCCTCCACTTT. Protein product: CASRGQGVSPLHF.

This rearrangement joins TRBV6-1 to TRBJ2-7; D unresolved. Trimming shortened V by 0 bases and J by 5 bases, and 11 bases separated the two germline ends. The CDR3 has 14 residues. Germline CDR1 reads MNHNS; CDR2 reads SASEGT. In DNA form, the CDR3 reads TGTGCCAGCAGTGAAGCCCCGGGTTTGAACGAGCAGTACTTC. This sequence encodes CASSEAPGLNEQYF.

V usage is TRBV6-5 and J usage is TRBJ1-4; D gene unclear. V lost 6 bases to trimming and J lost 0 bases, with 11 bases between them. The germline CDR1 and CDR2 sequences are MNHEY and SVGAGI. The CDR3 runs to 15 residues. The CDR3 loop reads CASRRSVATNEKLFF. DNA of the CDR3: TGTGCCAGCAGGCGGTCAGTTGCAACTAATGAAAAACTGTTTTTT.

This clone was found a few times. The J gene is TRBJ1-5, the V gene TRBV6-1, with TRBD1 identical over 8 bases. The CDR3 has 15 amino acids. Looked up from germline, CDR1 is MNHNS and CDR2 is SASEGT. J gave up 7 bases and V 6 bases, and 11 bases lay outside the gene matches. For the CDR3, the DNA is TGTGCCAGCAGCCGGGACAGGTCCCTTTTGCAGCCCCAGCATTTT. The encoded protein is CASSRDRSLLQPQHF.

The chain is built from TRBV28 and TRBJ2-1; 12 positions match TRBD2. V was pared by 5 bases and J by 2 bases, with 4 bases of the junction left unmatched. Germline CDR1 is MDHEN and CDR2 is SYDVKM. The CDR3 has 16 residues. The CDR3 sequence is CASSPRTSGAYNEQFF. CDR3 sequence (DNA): TGTGCCAGCAGTCCCCGGACTAGCGGGGCCTACAATGAGCAGTTCTTC.